This TCR beta chain was profiled in a study of cytomegalovirus exposure and HLA in healthy donors. Study-level findings and limits: The classifier reportedly diagnosed cytomegalovirus status with high specificity and sensitivity. The analysis excluded some indistinguishable V segments, including TRBV6-2 and TRBV6-3. Overall, under 200 TCR beta chains were annotated as cytomegalovirus-associated. Versus the roughly 640-donor mean, an Asian-associated ancestry cluster reportedly showed fewer N-insertions in a later analysis.

Trimming cost V 3 bases and J 5 bases; bases outside gene matches: 9. Germline V lookup: CDR1 WSHSY, CDR2 SAAADI. This CDR3 has 15 residues. Points on this clone: Its antigen is currently unknown.

In the PCR, 60 Vbeta and 13 Jbeta primers were used. TCRdb's table, derived via immunoSEQ multiplex PCR, lists solely in-frame clones and lacks some. The repertoire holds roughly 100,000 clones, with 77% as singletons. Sequencing was done on a sample of PBMCs. The receptor was derived from a woman in her 40s in good health and CMV-seronegative. The chain carries TRBV10-2 and TRBJ2-5; 7 positions agree with TRBD2. CDR3 amino acids: CASSDWAGEGETQYF. The DNA for the CDR3 is TGCGCCAGCAGTGATTGGGCCGGGGAGGGGGAGACCCAGTACTTC.